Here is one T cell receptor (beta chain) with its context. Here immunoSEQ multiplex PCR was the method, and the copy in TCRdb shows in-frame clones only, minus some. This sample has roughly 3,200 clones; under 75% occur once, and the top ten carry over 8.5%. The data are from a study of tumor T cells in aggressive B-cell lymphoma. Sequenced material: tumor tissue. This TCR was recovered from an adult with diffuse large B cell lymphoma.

The CDR3 bases are TGTGCCAGCAGTTCCGGGGGTTTGGGCAATCAGCCCCAGCATTTT. This sequence encodes CASSSGGLGNQPQHF. J is TRBJ1-5 and V is TRBV28, with a weak D call TRBD1 (5 bases). The CDR3 totals 15 residues. Trimming stripped 4 bases from V and 2 bases from J, with 12 bases between. Per the germline V gene, CDR1 is MDHEN and CDR2 is SYDVKM.